This T cell receptor (beta chain) was sequenced during a study of blood T cell repertoires in COVID-19. In the study overall: The United States, Italy and Spain provided the acute and convalescent COVID-19 samples. T cells, B-cell-depleted T cells, or PBMCs supplied cDNA or gDNA.

Original methodology: By means of reference gene primer amplification, nucleated cell counts were estimated. Here immunoSEQ multiplex PCR was the method, and the copy in TCRdb shows in-frame clones only, minus some. That table gives V, J and clone size, and the DNA gave D and trimming. The repertoire has over 90,000 clones, roughly 86% of them found once; the top ten carry roughly 13%. CDR1 is ENHRY and CDR2 is SYGVKD in the germline V gene. Unmatched junction bases numbered 6, after V lost 7 bases and J lost 4 bases. This CDR3 has 14 amino acids. This clone was seen once. This clonotype was sampled from a woman aged 55-69 years in a cohort sampled during active or convalescent COVID-19. The V call is TRBV10-3, the J call TRBJ2-2; 7 bases are a match to TRBD2. The specimen sequenced was peripheral blood. The CDR3 sequence: CAIKSLASTGELFF. CDR3 DNA sequence: TGTGCCATCAAGTCACTAGCGTCCACCGGGGAGCTGTTTTTT.